These T cell receptor beta chains were read from a single sample in a study of metastatic and nonmetastatic thyroid tumors. TCRdb reassembled clones from the PCR reads with MiXCR. The sample includes tens of thousands of clones, more than 35% seen only once; the top ten take approximately 29%. The sequenced sample was tumor tissue. These TCRs come from a female donor with papillary thyroid cancer or a benign thyroid nodule (not recorded which). Some clones in this sample may be carry-over from other donors' samples. CDR3s include the opening cysteine and the closing phenylalanine or tryptophan. D genes are given only for firm matches. Expanded clones get a size class; other rows say once, few or many, or leave the size out.

d_call clone_size j_call v_call cdr3_nt cdr3_aa
TRBD1 - TRBJ2-7 TRBV2 TGTGCCAGCAGTGAGGGCGGACAGGTAACCTACGAGCAGTACTTC CASSEGGQVTYEQYF
- once TRBJ2-3 TRBV5-1 TGCGCCAGCAGCCGTAATGGGGGGGCAGCAGATACGCAGTATTTT CASSRNGGAADTQYF
TRBD2 few TRBJ2-7 TRBV27 TGTGCCAGCAGTATAACCGGGACTAGTGTGTACGAGCAGTACTTC CASSITGTSVYEQYF
- - TRBJ2-7 TRBV5-1 TGCGCCAGCAGCTCGGGGGAGTTCGAGCAGTACTTC CASSSGEFEQYF
- few TRBJ1-1 TRBV2 TGTGCCAGCAGTGAGGGGAGGGAGAACACTGAAGCTTTCTTT CASSEGRENTEAFF
- few TRBJ1-1 TRBV6-5 TGTGCCAGCAGTGAGTCGAGGAACACTGAAGCTTTCTTT CASSESRNTEAFF
- few TRBJ1-4 TRBV28 TGTGCCAGCAGTTTCATTGGGGATCCTACTAATGAAAAACTGTTTTTT CASSFIGDPTNEKLFF
- few TRBJ2-7 TRBV7-2 TGTGCCAGCAGTACAGAGGCCTACGAGCAGTACTTC CASSTEAYEQYF
- - TRBJ2-2 TRBV30 TGTGCCCGGGAGCACCTCAACACCGGGGAGCTGTTTTTT CAREHLNTGELFF
- - TRBJ2-3 TRBV6-5 TGTGCCAGCAGTTTCGGGAGCGGACCAGATACGCAGTATTTT CASSFGSGPDTQYF
- - TRBJ2-7 TRBV4-1 TGCGCCAGCAGCCAAGAAGCCTCCTACGAGCAGTACTTC CASSQEASYEQYF
- - TRBJ1-4 TRBV3-1 TGTGCCAGCAGCCAAGATCCCGGCAGAGGGGCTAATGAAAAACTGTTTTTT CASSQDPGRGANEKLFF
- - TRBJ2-5 TRBV7-2 TGTGCCAGCAGCTTAGGGCAAGAGACCCAGTACTTC CASSLGQETQYF
- - TRBJ2-5 TRBV18 TGTGCCAGCTCCCCCGGGGGAGAGACCCAGTACTTC CASSPGGETQYF
TRBD1 - TRBJ2-7 TRBV27 TGTGCCAGCAGTGTAGAACAGGGGGTAAGCGAGCAGTACTTC CASSVEQGVSEQYF
- - TRBJ2-7 TRBV5-1 TGCGCCAGCAGGTTAGGGGCGTCGTCCTACGAGCAGTACTTC CASRLGASSYEQYF
- few TRBJ1-1 TRBV12-3/TRBV12-4 TGTGCCAGCACCTCGGGCCCTTTAAACACTGAAGCTTTCTTT CASTSGPLNTEAFF
- - TRBJ2-7 TRBV6-4 TGTGCCAACCTAGGGAGGATCTACGAGCAGTACTTC CANLGRIYEQYF
TRBD1 - TRBJ1-3 TRBV6-5 TGTGCCAGCAGTTACCATACACGACAGGGTAGAAACACCATATATTTT CASSYHTRQGRNTIYF
- - TRBJ1-2 TRBV24-1 TGTGCCACCAGTGGGGGACGACAAGGCACTAACTATGGCTACACCTTC CATSGGRQGTNYGYTF
- - TRBJ1-2 TRBV6-1 TGTGCCAGCGGTACGGGGAGAGACTATGGCTACACCTTC CASGTGRDYGYTF
TRBD1 few TRBJ2-1 TRBV27 TGTGCCAGCAGTAGGGACAGCGACTCCTACAATGAGCAGTTCTTC CASSRDSDSYNEQFF
- - TRBJ2-2 TRBV11-2 TGTGCCAGCAGCAAAACAGACCTCTACACCGGGGAGCTGTTTTTT CASSKTDLYTGELFF
- - TRBJ2-7 TRBV20-1 TGCAGTGCTAACGGTCTGACCCTCAGCTCCTACGAGCAGTACTTC CSANGLTLSSYEQYF
TRBD2 - TRBJ2-5 TRBV25-1 TGTGCCAGCAGGGCGACTAGCGGGAGTTGGGAGACCCAGTACTTC CASRATSGSWETQYF
TRBD2 few TRBJ2-5 TRBV10-1 TGCGCCAGCAGTGAGCGCGCTAGCGGGGACCAAGAGACCCAGTACTTC CASSERASGDQETQYF
- large TRBJ1-3 TRBV5-1 TGCGCCAGCAGCAACGGAGATTCTGGAAACACCATATATTTT CASSNGDSGNTIYF
- few TRBJ2-1 TRBV11-2 TGTGCCAGCAGTTCCAAGCCGGGAGATCAGACCTCCTACAATGAGCAGTTCTTC CASSSKPGDQTSYNEQFF
TRBD2 few TRBJ2-3 TRBV6-1 TGTGCCAGCAGTGGGGGTAGCGGGAAGGGTGATACGCAGTATTTT CASSGGSGKGDTQYF
- few TRBJ1-2 TRBV18 TGTGCCAGCTCACCACTCGTAGCCAATGGACAGAACTATGGCTACACCTTC CASSPLVANGQNYGYTF
- - TRBJ1-2 TRBV7-9 TGTGCCAGCAGCTTTGAGGTGGGCTACACCTTC CASSFEVGYTF
TRBD2 - TRBJ2-7 TRBV6-5 TGTGCCAGCAGTTTTAGCGGGGGGACTTACGAGCAGTACTTC CASSFSGGTYEQYF
- - TRBJ2-7 TRBV20-1 TGCAGTGCTAGAGTCAGGGGTCTGAACGAGCAGTACTTC CSARVRGLNEQYF
TRBD1 once TRBJ1-2 TRBV30 TGTGCCTGGAGTGCCCGGGACAGGGGATTCTATGGCTACACCTTC CAWSARDRGFYGYTF
TRBD1 - TRBJ2-1 TRBV6-1 TGTGCCAGCAGTGACACAGGGGAGAGCTCCTACAATGAGCAGTTCTTC CASSDTGESSYNEQFF
TRBD1 few TRBJ2-7 TRBV28 TGTGCCAGCAGTTTATACAGGGGTTACGAGCAGTACTTC CASSLYRGYEQYF
TRBD1 - TRBJ1-2 TRBV7-9 TGTGCCAGCAGGGGAGACCGGGACAGCTATGGCTACACCTTC CASRGDRDSYGYTF
TRBD2 few TRBJ2-5 TRBV6-1 TGTGCCAGCAGGCGACTAGCGGGAGGTGATGAGACCCAGTACTTC CASRRLAGGDETQYF
- - TRBJ2-7 TRBV5-1 TGCGCCAGCAGCTTTAGTCAGGTCACGAACGAGCAGTACTTC CASSFSQVTNEQYF
TRBD2 few TRBJ2-1 TRBV19 TGTGCCAGTAGTATTGTGGCTAGCGGATTCTACAATGAGCAGTTCTTC CASSIVASGFYNEQFF
- few TRBJ2-7 TRBV12-3/TRBV12-4 TGTGCCAGCAGTTTGTATACCTCCTACGAGCAGTACTTC CASSLYTSYEQYF
- few TRBJ2-1 TRBV6-1 TGTGCCAGCGGAAACAGGGCCTTAACCTACAATGAGCAGTTCTTC CASGNRALTYNEQFF
TRBD1 - TRBJ2-7 TRBV19 TGTGCCAGTAGTATAGCAGTCGGGACAGGGGGGTACGAGCAGTACTTC CASSIAVGTGGYEQYF
TRBD2 - TRBJ2-2 TRBV5-1 TGCGCCAGCAGCTATAGCGGGGAGAACACCGGGGAGCTGTTTTTT CASSYSGENTGELFF
- few TRBJ2-1 TRBV24-1 TGTGCCACCAGTGACCCGACAGGAATCCGGATCTTC CATSDPTGIRIF
- - TRBJ1-5 TRBV12-3/TRBV12-4 TGTGCCAGCAGTCGACACGGGCCTGGGGTTCAGCCCCAGCATTTT CASSRHGPGVQPQHF